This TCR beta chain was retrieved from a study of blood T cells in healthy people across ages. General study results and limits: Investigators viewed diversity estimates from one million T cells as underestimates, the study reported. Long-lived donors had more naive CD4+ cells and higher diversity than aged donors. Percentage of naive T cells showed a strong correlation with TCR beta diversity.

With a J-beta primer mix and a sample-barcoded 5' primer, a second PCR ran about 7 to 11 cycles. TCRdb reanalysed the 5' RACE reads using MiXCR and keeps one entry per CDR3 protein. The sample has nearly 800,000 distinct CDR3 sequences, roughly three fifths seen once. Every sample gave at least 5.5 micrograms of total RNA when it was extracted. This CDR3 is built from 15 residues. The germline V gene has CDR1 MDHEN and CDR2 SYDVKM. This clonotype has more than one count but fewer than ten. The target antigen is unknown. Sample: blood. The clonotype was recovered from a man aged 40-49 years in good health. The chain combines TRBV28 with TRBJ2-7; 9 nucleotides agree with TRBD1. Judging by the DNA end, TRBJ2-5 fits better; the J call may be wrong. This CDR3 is CASKFLGQGRETQYF. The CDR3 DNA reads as TGTGCCAGCAAATTTCTAGGACAGGGGCGGGAGACCCAGTACTTC.